The rows below give T cell receptor beta chains drawn from one sample of a study of Tregs in tolerant kidney transplant recipients. This table comes from immunoSEQ multiplex PCR, and its TCRdb copy is limited to in-frame clones, with some not included. The sample lists roughly 250,000 clones; 80% to 85% were seen once. Sequencing input: CD4+ T cells from blood. The receptors were sampled from a human donor in good health. CDR3s include the opening cysteine and the closing phenylalanine or tryptophan. A D gene is named only where the DNA matches it firmly. Not all rows give a size; the values are once, few, many and, for expanded clones, a class.

V gene	J gene	D gene	clone size	CDR3 DNA	CDR3 protein
TRBV4-1	TRBJ1-1	-	-	TGCGCCAGCAGCCAGAGGGGGGGCAGGGGAGCTTTCTTT	CASSQRGGRGAFF
TRBV28	TRBJ1-4	-	-	TGTGCCAGCAGTCCCCCGACGGCCACTAATGAAAAACTGTTTTTT	CASSPPTATNEKLFF
TRBV7-6	TRBJ1-3	-	-	TGTGCCAGCAGCTTAGTTTCAGGGCAGGTCTCTGGAAACACCATATATTTT	CASSLVSGQVSGNTIYF
TRBV18	TRBJ1-5	-	-	TGTGCCAGCTCACCACCGACGGGGGCGGGTCAGCCCCAGCATTTT	CASSPPTGAGQPQHF
TRBV7-9	TRBJ1-1	-	-	TGTGCCAGCAGCTACAGGGTGGGGACTGAAGCTTTCTTT	CASSYRVGTEAFF
TRBV9	TRBJ2-1	-	-	TGTGCCAGCAGCGCCAGCTCCCGCCCCTACAATGAGCAGTTCTTC	CASSASSRPYNEQFF
TRBV7-6	TRBJ2-5	TRBD2	-	TGTGCCAGCAGCTTAGATAGGTTCGGGGGGGGCTCGGAGACCCAGTACTTC	CASSLDRFGGGSETQYF
TRBV27	TRBJ1-4	-	few	TGTGCCAGCAGTACGAGGGGGTCGGGACGGATGAATGAAAAACTGTTTTTT	CASSTRGSGRMNEKLFF
TRBV18	TRBJ2-5	-	once	TGTGCCAGCTCACCCATCTACCGGGACAACCAAGAGACCCAGTACTTC	CASSPIYRDNQETQYF
TRBV9	TRBJ2-4	TRBD1	-	TGTGCCAGCAGCGCCGGAGACAGGGGTGAAGACATTCAGTACTTC	CASSAGDRGEDIQYF
TRBV6-1	TRBJ2-1	TRBD2	-	TGTGCCAGCAGTGGGCCCAGGACTAGCGGGAACCACAATGAGCAGTTCTTC	CASSGPRTSGNHNEQFF
TRBV2	TRBJ1-2	TRBD1	-	TGTGCCAGCAGTGGACAGGGGGTAGGCTACACCTTC	CASSGQGVGYTF
TRBV6-5	TRBJ2-7	-	-	TGTGCCAGCAGTGCACAGGGAATCTCCTACGAGCAGTACTTC	CASSAQGISYEQYF
TRBV6-6	TRBJ2-5	-	-	TGTGCCATGCGGTTGGGGGGCGCTGACCAAGAGACCCAGTACTTC	CAMRLGGADQETQYF
TRBV5-1	TRBJ2-3	TRBD2	-	TGCGCCAGCAGCCGTGTTAGCGGGGGGGCCGATACGCAGTATTTT	CASSRVSGGADTQYF
TRBV5-1	TRBJ2-1	-	-	TGCGCCAGCAGCTTGACAACGGGGCCTGTAGGCAATGAGCAGTTCTTC	CASSLTTGPVGNEQFF
TRBV5-1	TRBJ1-1	-	-	TGCGCCAGCAGCTGGGACGGAGGGAACACTGAAGCTTTCTTT	CASSWDGGNTEAFF
TRBV13	TRBJ2-5	TRBD2	-	TGTGCCAGCAGCCATGGACTAGCGGGGAGGTACCAAGAGACCCAGTACTTC	CASSHGLAGRYQETQYF
TRBV5-1	TRBJ1-3	-	-	TGCGCCAGCAGCTTGGAAGGGTACAACTCTGGAAACACCATATATTTT	CASSLEGYNSGNTIYF
TRBV5-8	TRBJ1-4	-	-	TGTGCCAGCAGCATGAATCAGGGACCCGAAAAACTGTTTTTT	CASSMNQGPEKLFF
TRBV11-2	TRBJ1-1	-	-	TGTGCCAGCAGCTCGCTTACGGGGCTGAGGGCTTTCTTT	CASSSLTGLRAFF
TRBV7-2	TRBJ1-2	-	few	TGTGCCAGCAGCTTTCTCCCCTCCTATGGCTACACCTTC	CASSFLPSYGYTF
TRBV5-1	TRBJ2-7	-	once	TGCGCCAGCAGCTTGGCAGGGTCCTACGAGCAGTACTTC	CASSLAGSYEQYF
TRBV5-1	TRBJ2-1	-	-	TGCGCCAGCAACTCAGGGTTTGAGGGTGAGCAGTTCTTC	CASNSGFEGEQFF
TRBV6-5	TRBJ1-2	-	-	TGTGCCAGCAGTTACGCGCAGGGCTATGGCTACACCTTC	CASSYAQGYGYTF
TRBV6-6	TRBJ2-3	TRBD2	-	TGTGCCGGCATCGGACTAGCGGGCCCAGATACGCAGTATTTT	CAGIGLAGPDTQYF
TRBV5-4	TRBJ1-2	-	-	TGTGCCAGTAGGACCGCGAACTATGGCTACACCTTC	CASRTANYGYTF
TRBV18	TRBJ2-7	TRBD1	-	TGTGCCAGCTCAGTGGACAGGGTCGACGAGCAGTACTTC	CASSVDRVDEQYF
TRBV2	TRBJ1-4	-	-	TGTGCCAGCAGTGGGAGTGGATCAACTAATGAAAAACTGTTTTTT	CASSGSGSTNEKLFF
TRBV7-9	TRBJ1-2	-	-	TGTGCCAGCAGCTTAACCTATGGCTACACCTTC	CASSLTYGYTF